The clone carrying this TCR beta chain was detected a few times. Its antigen is as yet unknown. This sample is part of a study of OX40 agonist ivuxolimab in advanced cancers. Repertoires were generated with immunoSEQ multiplex PCR, while TCRdb's copy carries only in-frame clones and drops some. The data hold approximately 69,000 clones, with around 82% observed a single time. Study findings and constraints: Expanded clones belonging to CD8+ T cells outnumbered, on average, those of CD4+. Nonresponders included some who also had low normalized T-cell clonal expansion.

The sequenced sample was CD4+ or CD8+ T cells sorted from blood, obtained in a trial of the OX40 agonist ivuxolimab. The sequence was collected from an adult with an advanced solid tumor such as melanoma, head and neck, liver or kidney cancer.

The CDR3: CASSFDGGGELFF. The CDR3, as DNA: TGTGCCAGCAGTTTTGACGGGGGCGGGGAGCTGTTTTTT. The V gene is TRBV6-5, the J gene TRBJ2-2; a possible D gene is TRBD2 (6 bases). The V end was cut by 4 bases, the J end by 7 bases, with 10 bases between. Germline CDR1 MNHEY, CDR2 SVGAGI. The CDR3 loop spans 13 amino acids.